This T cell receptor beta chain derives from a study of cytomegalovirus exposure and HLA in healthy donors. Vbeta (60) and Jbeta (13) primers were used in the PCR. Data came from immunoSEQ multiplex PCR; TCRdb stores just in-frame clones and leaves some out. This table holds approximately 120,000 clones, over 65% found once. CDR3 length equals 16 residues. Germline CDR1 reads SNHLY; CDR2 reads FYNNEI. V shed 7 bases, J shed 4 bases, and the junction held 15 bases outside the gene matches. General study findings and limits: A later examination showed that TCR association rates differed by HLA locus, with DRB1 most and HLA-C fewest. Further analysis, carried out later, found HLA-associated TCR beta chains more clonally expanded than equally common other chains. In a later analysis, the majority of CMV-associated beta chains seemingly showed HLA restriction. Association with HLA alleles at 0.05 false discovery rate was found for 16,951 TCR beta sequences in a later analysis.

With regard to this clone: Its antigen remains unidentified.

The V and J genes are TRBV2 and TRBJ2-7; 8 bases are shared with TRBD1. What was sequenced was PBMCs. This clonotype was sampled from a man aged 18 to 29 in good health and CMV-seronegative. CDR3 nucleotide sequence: TGTGCCAGCACCCTAGAAACGGGACAGGTCGTTTACGAGCAGTACTTC. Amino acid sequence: CASTLETGQVVYEQYF.